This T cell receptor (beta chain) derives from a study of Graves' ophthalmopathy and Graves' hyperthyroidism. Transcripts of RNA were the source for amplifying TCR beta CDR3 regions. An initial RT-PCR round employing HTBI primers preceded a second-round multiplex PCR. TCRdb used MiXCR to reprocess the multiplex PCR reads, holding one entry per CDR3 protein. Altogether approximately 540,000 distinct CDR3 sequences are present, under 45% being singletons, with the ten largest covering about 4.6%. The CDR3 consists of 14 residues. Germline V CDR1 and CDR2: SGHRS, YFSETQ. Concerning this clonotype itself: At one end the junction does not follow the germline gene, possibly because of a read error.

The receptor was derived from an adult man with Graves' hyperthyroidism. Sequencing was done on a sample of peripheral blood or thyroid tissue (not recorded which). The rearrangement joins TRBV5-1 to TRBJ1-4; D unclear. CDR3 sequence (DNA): TGCACCAGCAGCTCGACTTCAACTAATGAAAAACTGTTTTTT. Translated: CTSSSTSTNEKLFF.